Shown below are 9 T cell receptor beta chains from a single sample sequenced in a study of shared clonotypes between healthy human individuals. The repertoire was sequenced with immunoSEQ multiplex PCR; TCRdb's copy has only in-frame clones and lacks some. This repertoire shows fewer than 600,000 clones, around 77% found once; its top ten account for around 12%. The sample consisted of PBMCs. The receptor source for this set is a woman between 35 and 50 years old in good health. Some clones in this sample may be carry-over from other donors' samples.

The chain joins TRBV4-3 to TRBJ1-1, with a tentative D call TRBD1 (5 bases). The V and J ends lost 0 bases and 11 bases respectively, with 13 bases between them. The germline V gene encodes CDR1 LGHNA and CDR2 YSLEER. This CDR3 contains 13 residues. The CDR3 protein is CASSQDVGVGAFF. The CDR3 nucleotides read TGCGCCAGCAGCCAAGACGTAGGGGTTGGGGCTTTCTTT.

This clone was observed a few times. The V call is TRBV4-3, the J call TRBJ1-1; D gene uncertain. The CDR3 is 15 amino acids. Germline CDR1 and CDR2: LGHNA and YSLEER. V was pared by 0 bases and J by 1 base, with 9 bases between. The CDR3: CASSQDLIANTEAFF. CDR3 nucleotides: TGCGCCAGCAGCCAAGATTTGATCGCGAACACTGAAGCTTTCTTT.

Remarks on this clone: A far larger clone is off by one base, so a read error is likely. This sample also contains other DNA sequences that code for the same CDR3. CDR3 bases: TGTGCCAGCAGTGAGAGCGGGAGCTCCTACAATGAGCAGTTCTTC. It is translated as CASSESGSSYNEQFF. The rearrangement joins TRBV7-3 to TRBJ2-1; 8 positions agree with TRBD2. The CDR3 extends over 15 amino acids. Germline CDR1 is SGHTA and CDR2 is FQGTGA. The V gene end was trimmed by 6 bases and the J gene end by 0 bases; junction bases not matched to a gene: 4. Complete variable domain (other parts from reference TRBV7-3 and TRBJ2-1): GAGVSQTPSNKVTEKGKYVELRCDPISGHTALYWYRQSLGQGPEFLIYFQGTGAADDSGLPNDRFFAVRPEGSVSTLKIQRTERGDSAVYLCASSESGSSYNEQFFGPGTRLTVL.

Remarks on this clone: A far more abundant clone sits one base away, making this likely a read error. V usage is TRBV7-2 and J usage is TRBJ1-1; D not resolved. Germline V lookup: CDR1 SGHTA, CDR2 FQGNSA. The CDR3 consists of 13 residues. CDR3 DNA: TGTGCCAGTAGCTTCCAGTTAGGCACTGAAGCTTTCTTT. Protein product: CASSFQLGTEAFF.

This clone has a single count. The chain uses TRBV6-5 and TRBJ2-7, with unresolved D. Germline V gives CDR1 MNHEY, CDR2 SVGAGI. V lost 0 bases and J lost 2, with 14 bases in between. This CDR3 comprises 16 residues. CDR3 sequence: CASSYSSRQPTYEQYF. CDR3 nucleotide sequence: TGTGCCAGCAGTTACTCGAGTAGACAACCAACCTACGAGCAGTACTTC.

This chain uses TRBV28 with TRBJ2-3; TRBD1 matches 7 bases. Germline loops: CDR1 MDHEN, CDR2 SYDVKM. CDR3 length: 15 amino acids. Trimming cost V 6 bases and J 1 base; bases outside gene matches: 7. The CDR3 nucleotides read TGTGCCAGCAGACCATACGGGACAGGCACAGATACGCAGTATTTT. This gives the protein CASRPYGTGTDTQYF.

The rearrangement uses TRBV14 and TRBJ2-5, with D uncertain. The CDR3 loop spans 14 amino acids. With 6 bases removed from V and 4 bases from J, the gap between germline ends came to 15 bases. Germline lookup yields CDR1 SGHDN and CDR2 FVKESK. The CDR3 region has the DNA TGTGCCAGCAGTCCAGCCCTCCGCGGAGAGACCCAGTACTTC. Translated: CASSPALRGETQYF.

This rearrangement joins TRBV9 to TRBJ1-2; D uncertain. Germline V gene sequence: CDR1 SGDLS, CDR2 YYNGEE. This CDR3 is built from 12 residues. Trimming removed 0 bases from V and 13 bases from J, with 13 bases in between. CDR3 sequence (DNA): TGTGCCAGCAGCGTAGAGTTGGGTCCTCTCACCTTC. Translating gives CASSVELGPLTF.

The chain carries TRBV6-1 and TRBJ1-1; D unresolved. Germline lookup yields CDR1 MNHNS and CDR2 SASEGT. Trimming removed 2 bases at V and 5 bases at J, with 9 bases between. The CDR3 extends over 13 amino acids. The DNA for the CDR3 is TGTGCCAGCAGTGAAATAAGGCTTACTGAAGCTTTCTTT. This encodes CASSEIRLTEAFF.